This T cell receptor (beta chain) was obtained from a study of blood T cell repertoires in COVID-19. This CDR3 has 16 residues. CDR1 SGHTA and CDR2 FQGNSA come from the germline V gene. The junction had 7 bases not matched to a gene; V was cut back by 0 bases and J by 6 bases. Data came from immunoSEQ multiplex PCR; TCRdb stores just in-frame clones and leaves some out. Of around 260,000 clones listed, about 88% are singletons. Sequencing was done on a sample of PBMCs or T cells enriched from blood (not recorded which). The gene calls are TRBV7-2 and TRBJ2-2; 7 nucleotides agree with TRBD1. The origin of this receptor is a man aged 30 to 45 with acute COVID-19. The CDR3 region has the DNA TGTGCCAGCAGCTTAGCAGGCAGGGGGTTTCCCGGGGAGCTGTTTTTT. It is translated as CASSLAGRGFPGELFF.